These T cell receptor beta chains were read from a single sample in a study of TIL therapy for anti-PD-1-resistant metastatic lung cancer. Libraries were prepared by immunoSEQ multiplex PCR; TCRdb keeps only in-frame clonotypes and omits some of them. Seen here are 20,000 to 25,000 clones, just over 70% observed once, and the top ten hold over 1.5%. Sequences were derived from blood, sampled at baseline. These receptor sequences come from a person between 30 and 80 years old with non-small cell lung cancer. Both conserved end residues are part of each CDR3. A D gene is named only where the DNA matches it firmly. Size is omitted from some rows. Given values are once, few, many or a class for expanded clones.

CDR3: CASSISQNNSPLHF
DNA: TGTGCCAGTAGTATAAGTCAGAATAATTCACCCCTCCACTTT
size: -
J: TRBJ1-6
length: 14
D: -
V: TRBV19

CDR3: CASSPGAAYGYTF
DNA: TGTGCCAGCAGCCCCGGCGCAGCCTATGGCTACACCTTC
size: -
J: TRBJ1-2
length: 13
D: -
V: TRBV7-8

CDR3: CASLGAGSTDTQYF
DNA: TGTGCCTCCTTAGGGGCGGGGAGCACAGATACGCAGTATTTT
size: -
J: TRBJ2-3
length: 14
D: -
V: TRBV2

CDR3: CASSYDRFTGELFF
DNA: TGTGCCAGCAGTTACGACAGGTTCACCGGGGAGCTGTTTTTT
size: few
J: TRBJ2-2
length: 14
D: -
V: TRBV6-5

CDR3: CASSYGQHNEKLFF
DNA: TGTGCCAGCAGTTACGGGCAGCATAATGAAAAACTGTTTTTT
size: few
J: TRBJ1-4
length: 14
D: -
V: TRBV6-5

CDR3: CASSRTTGNEQYF
DNA: TGCGCCAGCAGCCGGACCACAGGGAACGAGCAGTACTTC
size: few
J: TRBJ2-7
length: 13
D: -
V: TRBV5-1

CDR3: CASSPQGTGPNYGYTF
DNA: TGTGCCAGCTCACCACAAGGGACAGGGCCTAACTATGGCTACACCTTC
size: -
J: TRBJ1-2
length: 16
D: TRBD1
V: TRBV18

CDR3: CASSWKGQDGYTF
DNA: TGTGCCAGCAGCTGGAAGGGGCAAGATGGCTACACCTTC
size: few
J: TRBJ1-2
length: 13
D: -
V: TRBV7-2

CDR3: CASSPVDRASLAGELFF
DNA: TGTGCCAGCAGTCCCGTCGACAGGGCAAGTCTGGCCGGGGAGCTGTTTTTT
size: few
J: TRBJ2-2
length: 17
D: TRBD1
V: TRBV5-5

CDR3: CASSLNRGFQFF
DNA: TGTGCCAGCAGCTTGAACAGGGGGTTTCAGTTCTTC
size: once
J: TRBJ2-1
length: 12
D: TRBD1
V: TRBV7-2

CDR3: CSVGGSGELFF
DNA: TGCAGCGTGGGGGGTTCCGGGGAGCTGTTTTTT
size: -
J: TRBJ2-2
length: 11
D: -
V: TRBV29-1

CDR3: CASSEPFTGSFADTQYF
DNA: TGCGCCAGCAGTGAGCCTTTTACAGGGTCCTTCGCAGATACGCAGTATTTT
size: -
J: TRBJ2-3
length: 17
D: -
V: TRBV10-2

CDR3: CASSLGHRVETQYF
DNA: TGTGCCAGCAGCTTAGGGCACAGGGTTGAGACCCAGTACTTC
size: -
J: TRBJ2-5
length: 14
D: -
V: TRBV7-9

CDR3: CATSRGDRRIQYF
DNA: TGTGCCACCAGCAGAGGGGACAGACGGATTCAGTACTTC
size: -
J: TRBJ2-4
length: 13
D: TRBD1
V: TRBV15

CDR3: CASTGGAGTGELFF
DNA: TGTGCCAGCACCGGGGGGGCAGGGACCGGGGAGCTGTTTTTT
size: -
J: TRBJ2-2
length: 14
D: TRBD2
V: TRBV7-9

CDR3: CASSQVWPSSGNTIYF
DNA: TGCGCCAGCAGCCAAGTCTGGCCCAGCTCTGGAAACACCATATATTTT
size: -
J: TRBJ1-3
length: 16
D: -
V: TRBV4-3

CDR3: CASSLGLSSNEQFF
DNA: TGTGCCAGCAGCTTAGGATTGTCAAGCAATGAGCAGTTCTTC
size: -
J: TRBJ2-1
length: 14
D: -
V: TRBV7-9

CDR3: CSVTTSGNEQFF
DNA: TGCAGCGTTACCACTAGCGGGAATGAGCAGTTCTTC
size: -
J: TRBJ2-1
length: 12
D: TRBD2
V: TRBV29-1

CDR3: CAWSGAFNQPQHF
DNA: TGTGCCTGGAGTGGGGCCTTCAATCAGCCCCAGCATTTT
size: few
J: TRBJ1-5
length: 13
D: -
V: TRBV30

CDR3: CASSLKEAGANVLTF
DNA: TGTGCCAGCAGCTTAAAGGAGGCTGGGGCCAACGTCCTGACTTTC
size: -
J: TRBJ2-6
length: 15
D: -
V: TRBV7-2

CDR3: CASSGLAGGREQYF
DNA: TGTGCCAGCAGCGGACTAGCGGGAGGGAGGGAGCAGTACTTC
size: -
J: TRBJ2-7
length: 14
D: TRBD2
V: TRBV5-6

CDR3: CASSEPGLGIQYF
DNA: TGTGCCAGCAGTGAACCGGGACTGGGCATTCAGTACTTC
size: -
J: TRBJ2-4
length: 13
D: -
V: TRBV6-1